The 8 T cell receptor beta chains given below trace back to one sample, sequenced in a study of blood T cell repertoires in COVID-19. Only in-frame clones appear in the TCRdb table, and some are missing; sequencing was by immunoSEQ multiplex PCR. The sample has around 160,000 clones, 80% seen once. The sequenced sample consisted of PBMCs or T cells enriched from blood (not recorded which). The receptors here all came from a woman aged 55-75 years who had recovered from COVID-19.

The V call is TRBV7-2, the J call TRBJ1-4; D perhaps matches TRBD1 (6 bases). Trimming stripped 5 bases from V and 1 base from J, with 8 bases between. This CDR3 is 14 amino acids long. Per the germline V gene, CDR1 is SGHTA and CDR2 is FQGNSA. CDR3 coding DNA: TGTGCCAGCAGCCCGACAGGAACTAATGAAAAACTGTTTTTT. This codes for CASSPTGTNEKLFF.

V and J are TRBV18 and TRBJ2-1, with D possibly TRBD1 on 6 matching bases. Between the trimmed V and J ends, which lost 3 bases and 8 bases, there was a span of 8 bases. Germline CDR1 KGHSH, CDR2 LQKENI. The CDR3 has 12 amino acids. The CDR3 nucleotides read TGTGCCAGCTCACCGCAGGGGTATGAGCAGTTCTTC. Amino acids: CASSPQGYEQFF.

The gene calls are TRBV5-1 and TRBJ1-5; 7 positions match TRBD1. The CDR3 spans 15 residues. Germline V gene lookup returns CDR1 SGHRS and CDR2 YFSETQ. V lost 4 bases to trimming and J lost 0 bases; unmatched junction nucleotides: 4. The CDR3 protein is CASSAGTDSNQPQHF. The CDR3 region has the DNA TGCGCCAGCAGCGCCGGGACAGATAGCAATCAGCCCCAGCATTTT.

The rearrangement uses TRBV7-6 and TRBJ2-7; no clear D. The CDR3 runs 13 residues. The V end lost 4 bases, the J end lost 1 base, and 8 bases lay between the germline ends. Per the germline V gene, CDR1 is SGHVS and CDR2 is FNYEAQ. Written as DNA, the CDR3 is TGTGCCAGCAGCTCCGGGTCATCCTACGAGCAGTACTTC. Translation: CASSSGSSYEQYF.

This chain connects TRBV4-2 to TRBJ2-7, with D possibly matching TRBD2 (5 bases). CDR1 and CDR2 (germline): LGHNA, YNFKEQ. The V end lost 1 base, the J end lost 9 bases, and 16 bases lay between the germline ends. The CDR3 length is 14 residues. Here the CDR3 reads CASSQGSGGRGQYF. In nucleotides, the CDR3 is TGTGCCAGCAGCCAAGGCAGCGGTGGACGTGGGCAGTACTTC.

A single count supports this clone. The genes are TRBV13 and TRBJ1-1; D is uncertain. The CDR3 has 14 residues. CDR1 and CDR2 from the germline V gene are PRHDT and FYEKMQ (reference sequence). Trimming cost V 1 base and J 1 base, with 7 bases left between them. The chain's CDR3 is CASSLAGRNTEAFF. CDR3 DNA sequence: TGTGCCAGCAGCTTAGCCGGTCGGAACACTGAAGCTTTCTTT.

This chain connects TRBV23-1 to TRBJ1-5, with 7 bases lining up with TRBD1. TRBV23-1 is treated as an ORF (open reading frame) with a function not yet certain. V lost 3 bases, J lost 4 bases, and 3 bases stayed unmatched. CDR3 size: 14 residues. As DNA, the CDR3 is TGCGCCAGCAGTCAGGTGGGACAGAATCAGCCCCAGCATTTT. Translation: CASSQVGQNQPQHF.

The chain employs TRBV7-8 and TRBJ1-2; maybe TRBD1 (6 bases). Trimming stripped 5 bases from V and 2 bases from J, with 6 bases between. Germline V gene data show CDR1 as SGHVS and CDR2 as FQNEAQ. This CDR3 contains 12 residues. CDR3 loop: CASSGQNYGYTF. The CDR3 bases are TGTGCCAGCAGCGGACAGAACTATGGCTACACCTTC.